This is a list of T cell receptor beta chains from one sample in a study of human T cells and chemical hapten exposure. TCRdb reprocessed the RACE reads with MiXCR, giving one entry per CDR3 protein. Of about 39,000 distinct CDR3 sequences listed, 10% to 15% were seen once; the top ten hold approximately 2.2%. The source was whole blood, collected in connection with sensitization to the hapten diphenylcyclopropenone (DPC). The receptors stem from a woman in her thirties or forties with alopecia areata. Some clones in this sample may be carry-over from other donors' samples. Both conserved end residues are part of each CDR3. D genes are given only for firm matches. Some rows mark clone size as missing; the rest say once, few, many or name a class of expanded clone.

V gene: TRBV30; D gene: TRBD1; J gene: TRBJ2-7; clone size: many; CDR3 protein: CAWRGQGFPYEQYF; CDR3 DNA: TGTGCCTGGAGAGGACAGGGGTTCCCCTACGAGCAGTACTTC
V gene: TRBV10-3; D gene: NA; J gene: TRBJ2-3; clone size: NA; CDR3 protein: CATEGGTDTQYF; CDR3 DNA: TGTGCCACCGAAGGCGGCACAGATACGCAGTATTTT
V gene: TRBV11-1; D gene: NA; J gene: TRBJ1-1; clone size: many; CDR3 protein: CASSLTRGNTEAFF; CDR3 DNA: TGTGCCAGCAGCTTAACGAGGGGGAACACTGAAGCTTTCTTT
V gene: TRBV10-3; D gene: NA; J gene: TRBJ2-1; clone size: NA; CDR3 protein: CAISKGGHEQFF; CDR3 DNA: TGTGCCATCTCAAAAGGAGGCCATGAGCAGTTCTTC
V gene: TRBV28; D gene: NA; J gene: TRBJ2-3; clone size: NA; CDR3 protein: CASSLGGASTDTQYF; CDR3 DNA: TGTGCCAGCAGTTTAGGCGGCGCTAGCACAGATACGCAGTATTTT
V gene: TRBV7-2; D gene: NA; J gene: TRBJ2-1; clone size: NA; CDR3 protein: CASSAGGGSSYNEQFF; CDR3 DNA: TGTGCCAGCAGCGCGGGCGGAGGAAGCTCCTACAATGAGCAGTTCTTC
V gene: TRBV29-1; D gene: NA; J gene: TRBJ2-2; clone size: NA; CDR3 protein: CSVDRGSTGELFF; CDR3 DNA: TGCAGCGTTGACAGGGGAAGCACCGGGGAGCTGTTTTTT
V gene: TRBV29-1; D gene: TRBD1; J gene: TRBJ1-4; clone size: many; CDR3 protein: CSVEAGGDEKLFF; CDR3 DNA: TGCAGCGTTGAGGCAGGGGGCGATGAAAAACTGTTTTTT
V gene: TRBV6-2/TRBV6-3; D gene: NA; J gene: TRBJ1-2; clone size: few; CDR3 protein: CASSYLAGTYYGYTF; CDR3 DNA: TGTGCCAGCAGTTACTTGGCCGGGACCTACTATGGCTACACCTTC
V gene: TRBV7-8; D gene: NA; J gene: TRBJ1-1; clone size: few; CDR3 protein: CASSFNPRTEAFF; CDR3 DNA: TGTGCCAGCAGCTTTAATCCAAGGACTGAAGCTTTCTTT
V gene: TRBV19; D gene: NA; J gene: TRBJ2-3; clone size: few; CDR3 protein: CASNRDTGTDTQYF; CDR3 DNA: TGTGCCAGTAATCGGGACACGGGCACAGATACGCAGTATTTT
V gene: TRBV11-2; D gene: NA; J gene: TRBJ2-5; clone size: medium-sized; CDR3 protein: CASSYNQETQYF; CDR3 DNA: TGTGCCAGCAGCTACAACCAAGAGACCCAGTACTTC
V gene: TRBV28; D gene: TRBD2; J gene: TRBJ2-1; clone size: many; CDR3 protein: CASSYTGLAVGNEQFF; CDR3 DNA: TGTGCCAGCAGTTACACGGGACTAGCGGTAGGCAATGAGCAGTTCTTC
V gene: TRBV28; D gene: NA; J gene: TRBJ2-7; clone size: few; CDR3 protein: CVSSNQKLRGRSYEQYF; CDR3 DNA: TGTGTCAGCAGTAACCAAAAGCTACGGGGTCGTTCCTACGAGCAGTACTTC
V gene: TRBV28; D gene: NA; J gene: TRBJ1-5; clone size: NA; CDR3 protein: CASSFLRAGRNQPQHF; CDR3 DNA: TGTGCCAGCAGTTTTCTCCGGGCAGGGAGAAATCAGCCCCAGCATTTT
V gene: TRBV5-5; D gene: TRBD1; J gene: TRBJ1-1; clone size: many; CDR3 protein: CASSLGQGVMNTEAFF; CDR3 DNA: TGTGCCAGCAGCTTGGGACAGGGGGTGATGAACACTGAAGCTTTCTTT
V gene: TRBV18; D gene: NA; J gene: TRBJ2-2; clone size: many; CDR3 protein: CASSPGVHTGELFF; CDR3 DNA: TGTGCCAGCTCACCAGGGGTCCACACCGGGGAGCTGTTTTTT
V gene: TRBV20-1; D gene: TRBD2; J gene: TRBJ2-1; clone size: many; CDR3 protein: CSARGGLADYSYNEQFF; CDR3 DNA: TGCAGTGCTAGAGGGGGACTAGCGGACTACTCCTACAATGAGCAGTTCTTC